Listed below are T cell receptor beta chains from one sample, sequenced in a study of shared clonotypes between healthy human individuals. Profiled with immunoSEQ multiplex PCR; TCRdb holds only in-frame clones, not every one. This table holds 2 million to 3 million clones, approximately 93% found once. The sample comprised naive CD4+ T cells from PBMCs. These receptor sequences come from a young man in good health. Some clones in this sample may be carry-over from other donors' samples. Both conserved end residues are part of each CDR3. The D gene is left open where the match is weak. Clone size is given for some rows only: seen once, a few or many times, or a class if the clone is expanded.

d_gene	j_gene	v_gene	abundance	CDR3nt	CDR3aa
NA	TRBJ2-5	TRBV7-2	NA	TGTGCCAGCAGCTTAAGGATCGAGGAGACCCAGTACTTC	CASSLRIEETQYF
NA	TRBJ2-5	TRBV10-3	NA	TGTGCCATCACAGCGCTGATTGGCGGAGAAGAGACCCAGTACTTC	CAITALIGGEETQYF
NA	TRBJ1-3	TRBV18	once	TGTGCCAACCACGTGCTGGGCGACTCTGGAAACACCATATATTTT	CANHVLGDSGNTIYF
NA	TRBJ1-2	TRBV9	NA	TGTGCCAGCAGCCTCCTCCCTAATTGGGCAGCCAGCTATGGCTACACCTTC	CASSLLPNWAASYGYTF
NA	TRBJ2-4	TRBV28	NA	TGTGCCAGCAGTTCACCGGACAGCAACATTCAGTACTTC	CASSSPDSNIQYF
NA	TRBJ1-2	TRBV20-1	NA	TGCAGTGCTCTCGGGACTTATGGCTACACCTTC	CSALGTYGYTF
NA	TRBJ2-7	TRBV7-8	NA	TGTGCCAGCAGCTTACAGGTCTACGAGCAGTACTTC	CASSLQVYEQYF
NA	TRBJ2-1	TRBV15	NA	TGTGCCACCAGCAGAGTCGGGTTAGATGAGCAGTTCTTC	CATSRVGLDEQFF
TRBD2	TRBJ2-1	TRBV7-9	NA	TGTGCCAGCAGCTTAGAGGGACTAGCGGGGCATGAGCAGTTCTTC	CASSLEGLAGHEQFF
TRBD1	TRBJ2-2	TRBV12-5	NA	TGTGCTAGTGGTTTGGTACAATCCCAGGGGGCTCGCGGGGAGCTGTTTTTT	CASGLVQSQGARGELFF
NA	TRBJ2-7	TRBV7-8	NA	TGTGCCAGCATGGGGCGGGGGCCCTACGAGCAGTACTTC	CASMGRGPYEQYF
TRBD1	TRBJ2-5	TRBV28	NA	TGTGCCAGCGGGACCTCAGGGGGAGAGACCCAGTACTTC	CASGTSGGETQYF
NA	TRBJ2-7	TRBV27	NA	TGTGCCAGCAGTTTCTGGTGGCAGGAGGGGTATGAGCAGTACTTC	CASSFWWQEGYEQYF
TRBD1	TRBJ2-7	TRBV5-5	NA	TGTGCCAGCAGCTTGGGGACAGGGGACCCCTACGAGCAGTACTTC	CASSLGTGDPYEQYF
NA	TRBJ2-1	TRBV5-4	once	TGTGCCAGCAGCCAACTCGGGACTTACAATGAGCAGTTCTTC	CASSQLGTYNEQFF
NA	TRBJ2-6	TRBV5-1	once	TGCGCCAGCAGCTTGGAGGTGGTTCGCTCTGGGGCCAACGTCCTGACTTTC	CASSLEVVRSGANVLTF
TRBD2	TRBJ2-1	TRBV18	NA	TGTGCCAGCTCAAGGTCGGGAGGGAGTGGTTGGAATGAGCAGTTCTTC	CASSRSGGSGWNEQFF
NA	TRBJ2-7	TRBV4-1	NA	TGCGCCAGCAGCCACCGGTTGGACTATCGAGGCTACGAGCAGTACTTC	CASSHRLDYRGYEQYF
NA	TRBJ2-6	TRBV18	NA	TGTGCCAGCTCGCTCCAACCCCCGCTCGGGGGGCTGAGGGCCAACGTCCTGACTTTC	CASSLQPPLGGLRANVLTF
NA	TRBJ2-1	TRBV2	NA	TGTGCCAGCAGTGGGGGTGGGGCGATTATCGGTCCTGAGCAGTTCTTC	CASSGGGAIIGPEQFF
TRBD2	TRBJ2-2	TRBV9	NA	TGTGCCAGCAGCTTGACTAGCGACACCGGGGAGCTGTTTTTT	CASSLTSDTGELFF
NA	TRBJ1-2	TRBV7-6	NA	TGTGCCAGCAGCTTAGGAACGGGGACCCAATCTACCGGCTACACCTTC	CASSLGTGTQSTGYTF
TRBD1	TRBJ1-6	TRBV4-2	once	TGTGCCAGCAGCCAAGCAGGGGGCAATAATTCACCCCTCCACTTT	CASSQAGGNNSPLHF
NA	TRBJ1-2	TRBV6-1	NA	TGTGCCAGCAGTGAAATAGGCAGGGGTTATGGCTACACCTTC	CASSEIGRGYGYTF
TRBD1	TRBJ1-1	TRBV5-6	NA	TGTGCCAGCAGCCGATTTGGACAGGAGAACACTGAAGCTTTCTTT	CASSRFGQENTEAFF
NA	TRBJ2-7	TRBV19	NA	TGTGCCAGTAGTCCCCGACAGCAATCCTACGAGCAGTACTTC	CASSPRQQSYEQYF
TRBD1	TRBJ1-2	TRBV28	once	TGTGCCAGCAGTTTATGGACAGGGACTGACTATGGCTACACCTTC	CASSLWTGTDYGYTF
NA	TRBJ2-1	TRBV5-4	NA	TGTGCCTCGGGGAAAGAGCGGGACAATGAGCAGTTCTTC	CASGKERDNEQFF
NA	TRBJ2-2	TRBV2	once	TGTGCCAGCAGCAAGCCGTCTGCGAACACCGGGGAGCTGTTTTTT	CASSKPSANTGELFF
NA	TRBJ2-5	TRBV28	NA	TGTGCCAGCAGTTTATGGTTTGGGACACATCAAGAGACCCAGTACTTC	CASSLWFGTHQETQYF
TRBD2	TRBJ2-1	TRBV19	NA	TGTGCCAGTAGGGTGGAGAGCGGGAGTTTCTACAATGAGCAGTTCTTC	CASRVESGSFYNEQFF
NA	TRBJ1-1	TRBV16	NA	TGTGCCAGCAGCCAAGCGGGGGGCTGGAACACTGAAGCTTTCTTT	CASSQAGGWNTEAFF
TRBD1	TRBJ1-1	TRBV28	NA	TGTGCCAGTTGGGGCCGGGACAGCCGACCCAACACTGAAGCTTTCTTT	CASWGRDSRPNTEAFF
NA	TRBJ1-1	TRBV5-5	NA	TGTGCCAGCAGCTCGGACAGCCATATTGAAGCTTTCTTT	CASSSDSHIEAFF
TRBD2	TRBJ2-5	TRBV5-1	NA	TGCGCCAGCAGCTCCGGACTAGCGGGAGCACGGCCCGGAGAGACCCAGTACTTC	CASSSGLAGARPGETQYF
TRBD1	TRBJ1-2	TRBV29-1	few	TGCAGCGTTGCAGGGACAGGGGTTGACTATGGCTACACCTTC	CSVAGTGVDYGYTF
NA	TRBJ2-7	TRBV7-9	NA	TGTGCCAGCAGCGTCCGGGAAAACCAAGCCTACGAGCAGTACTTC	CASSVRENQAYEQYF
NA	TRBJ2-5	TRBV18	NA	TGTGCCAGCTCACCCTGGGGCGGGGAAGAGACCCAGTACTTC	CASSPWGGEETQYF
TRBD1	TRBJ2-7	TRBV6-5	NA	TGTGCCAGCAGTTACCGGACAGGGGGCATGGACGAGCAGTACTTC	CASSYRTGGMDEQYF
NA	TRBJ2-3	TRBV6-5	NA	TGTGCCAGCAGTTCGGCTAGTCGCACAGATACGCAGTATTTT	CASSSASRTDTQYF
TRBD2	TRBJ2-7	TRBV11-2	NA	TGTGCCAGCAGCCACACGGGAGGGGTCCCCTACGAGCAGTACTTC	CASSHTGGVPYEQYF
NA	TRBJ1-1	TRBV5-1	NA	TGCGCCAGCAACTTAGATGGGGTGGGGAACACTGAAGCTTTCTTT	CASNLDGVGNTEAFF
NA	TRBJ1-4	TRBV29-1	NA	TGCAGCGCGAAGGCGGGTAATGAAAAACTGTTTTTT	CSAKAGNEKLFF
NA	TRBJ2-7	TRBV5-1	NA	TGCGCCAGCACCACGGCGGGCAAGCTCGAGCAGTACTTC	CASTTAGKLEQYF
NA	TRBJ2-3	TRBV5-1	NA	TGCGCCAGCAGCTCCACTCCGCCGGTGGATACGCAGTATTTT	CASSSTPPVDTQYF
TRBD1	TRBJ1-1	TRBV6-6	NA	TGTGCCAGCAGTTCGCAAACAGGGGGCGGGACTGAAGCTTTCTTT	CASSSQTGGGTEAFF
TRBD1	TRBJ2-1	TRBV6-4	NA	TGTGCCAGCAGTGATCCGGGACAGGGTAACGAGCAGTTCTTC	CASSDPGQGNEQFF
NA	TRBJ2-6	TRBV6-5	NA	TGTGCCAGCAGTTACGCCTCGGACTTGGCCAACGTCCTGACTTTC	CASSYASDLANVLTF
NA	TRBJ2-5	TRBV18	NA	TGTGCCAGCTCACCACCGGGACTGACTCAAGAGACCCAGTACTTC	CASSPPGLTQETQYF
NA	TRBJ2-3	TRBV9	NA	TGTGCCAGCAGCCCCCTTGCCGGGAGAGGGGGAGATACGCAGTATTTT	CASSPLAGRGGDTQYF
NA	TRBJ1-4	TRBV25-1	NA	TGTGCCAGCAGTCTCGGGGCTAATGAAAAACTGTTTTTT	CASSLGANEKLFF
NA	TRBJ1-3	TRBV15	NA	TGTGCCACCAGCAGAGATGGCGGCTCTGGAAACACCATATATTTT	CATSRDGGSGNTIYF
TRBD2	TRBJ2-3	TRBV15	NA	TGTGCCACCAGCAGATGGGGACTAGCGGGAGAAGATACGCAGTATTTT	CATSRWGLAGEDTQYF
NA	TRBJ1-3	TRBV6-6	NA	TGTGCCAGCAGTTACAGGCCCTCTGGAAACACCATATATTTT	CASSYRPSGNTIYF
NA	TRBJ2-7	TRBV28	NA	TGTGCCAGCAGCCGCGACAGGACCTACGAGCAGTACTTC	CASSRDRTYEQYF
TRBD2	TRBJ2-1	TRBV5-1	NA	TGCGCCAGCAGCAGGACTAGCGGGAGGGAGAATGAGCAGTTCTTC	CASSRTSGRENEQFF
TRBD2	TRBJ2-7	TRBV5-1	NA	TGCGCCAGCAGGACTAGCGACGACTACGAGCAGTACTTC	CASRTSDDYEQYF
TRBD1	TRBJ1-2	TRBV5-6	NA	TGTGCCAGCAGCTTGGTCGACAGGGGGCGCCAGGACACCTTC	CASSLVDRGRQDTF
TRBD2	TRBJ2-7	TRBV28	NA	TGTGCCAGCAGTTTTTTCTTTAGCGGGAGTGGATTCTCCTACGAGCAGTACTTC	CASSFFFSGSGFSYEQYF